These 30 T cell receptor beta chains were sequenced from one sample in a study of regulatory T cells in long-lasting Graves disease. HTBI primers from iRepertoire and Arm-PCR of CDR3 regions yielded the TCR beta libraries. TCRdb re-called the multiplex PCR reads through MiXCR, storing one row per CDR3 protein. The data contain more than 400,000 distinct CDR3 sequences, roughly 15% of them singletons. Time point indicated: newly diagnosed GD, antithyroid drugs for less than 3 months. Preparation of the TCR library used RNA extracted from PBMCs. In addition, the sample was reused for a study of T cells in Graves' hyperthyroidism and ophthalmopathy.

The sequences come from peripheral blood mononuclear cells (PBMCs), collected at new diagnosis, from a patient treated with antithyroid drugs. These receptors were taken from a woman aged 25 to 39 with Graves disease.

This clonotype occurred a few times. One junction end disagrees with the germline gene, perhaps due to a read error. V and J are TRBV5-1 and TRBJ2-5; D is unclear. In germline, CDR1 is SGHRS, CDR2 YFSETQ. There are 14 residues in the CDR3. The CDR3 loop reads CASSLGQHQQTQYF. The DNA of the CDR3 is TGCGCCAGCAGCTTGGGGCAGCACCAACAGACCCAGTACTTC. Combining the CDR3 with reference TRBV5-1 and TRBJ2-5 gives the whole variable domain KAGVTQTPRYLIKTRGQQVTLSCSPISGHRSVSWYQQTPGQGLQFLFEYFSETQRNKGNFPGRFSGRQFSNSRSEMNVSTLELGDSALYLCASSLGQHQQTQYFGPGTRLLVL.

This clonotype was seen more than once but under ten times. The V call is TRBV6-1, the J call TRBJ2-1, with D tentatively TRBD1 (5 bases). Germline lookup yields CDR1 MNHNS and CDR2 SASEGT. The CDR3 is made up of 16 amino acids. Trimming removed 3 bases from V and 0 bases from J, with 12 bases in between. The chain's CDR3 is CASSEQGAFSYNEQFF. The CDR3, as DNA: TGTGCCAGCAGTGAGCAGGGCGCCTTCTCCTACAATGAGCAGTTCTTC.

A remark on this clonotype: A far larger clone is only one base removed, so a read error is likely. The chain carries TRBV9 and TRBJ2-7; 7 bases match TRBD1. V lost 4 bases to trimming and J lost 2 bases; unmatched junction nucleotides: 6. CDR1 is SGDLS and CDR2 is YYNGEE in the germline V gene. The CDR3 runs to 14 residues. The CDR3 nucleotides are TGTGCCAGCAGCTCCCCGGGACAGACCTACGAGCAGTACTTC. It encodes CASSSPGQTYEQYF.

The rearrangement links TRBV12-3 or TRBV12-4 to TRBJ2-7; 11 bases are a match to TRBD1. Unmatched junction bases numbered 2, after V lost 6 bases and J lost 4 bases. CDR3 length: 13 residues. The CDR3 DNA reads TGTGCCAGCAGGGACAGGGGGCCTTACGAGCAGTACTTC. It is translated as CASRDRGPYEQYF.

This clonotype was counted ten times or more. The J gene is TRBJ2-3, the V gene TRBV5-6; D not resolved. This CDR3 is built from 13 residues. V gave up 8 bases and J gave up 2 bases, with 12 bases separating them. Germline CDR1 reads SGHDT; CDR2 reads YYEEEE. CDR3 sequence (DNA): TGTGCCAGTATAGGCGTAAACACAGATACGCAGTATTTT. This sequence encodes CASIGVNTDTQYF.

This clonotype has a handful of counts. CDR3 DNA: TGTGCCAGCAACAGGGGCTCTGGAAACACCATATATTTT. Its translation is CASNRGSGNTIYF. This sequence joins TRBV6-1 and TRBJ1-3; TRBD1 matches at 7 bases. J was trimmed by 0 bases and V by 7 bases; bases with no gene match: 0. Germline V gene data show CDR1 as MNHNS and CDR2 as SASEGT. The CDR3 runs to 13 residues.

The rearrangement links TRBV10-2 to TRBJ2-7; TRBD1 matches at 11 bases. This CDR3 has 17 amino acids. Germline values: CDR1 WSHSY, CDR2 SAAADI. J lost 4 bases, V lost 10 bases, and 18 bases had no gene match. This chain's CDR3 is CATREGQGDLRTYEQYF. CDR3 coding DNA: TGCGCCACCCGGGAGGGACAGGGGGATTTGAGGACTTACGAGCAGTACTTC.

About this clonotype: A much larger clone is a single base away; this may be a read error. The V call is TRBV7-2, the J call TRBJ2-7; D might be TRBD2 (5 bases). This CDR3 has 15 residues. The germline gives CDR1 SGHTA, CDR2 FQGNSA. Trimming took off 6 bases at V and 1 base at J, with 16 bases between the two ends. The CDR3 loop reads CASSALTRGSYEQYF. The CDR3 coding sequence is TGTGCCAGCAGTGCCCTAACACGGGGATCCTACGAGCAGTACTTC.

For this clonotype: Possible read error: a much larger clone is one base away. The rearrangement links TRBV28 to TRBJ2-1; no definite D call. This CDR3 contains 12 residues. Germline lookup yields CDR1 MDHEN and CDR2 SYDVKM. The DNA for the CDR3 is TGTGCCAGCAGGTTATGGGTAGGTGAGCAGTTCTTC. It specifies CASRLWVGEQFF.

At least ten counts were recorded for this clonotype. J is TRBJ2-4 and V is TRBV2; D may be TRBD1 or TRBD2 (6 bases each). The CDR3 contains 19 residues. V was shortened by 6 bases and J by 0 bases, with 24 bases between the two germline ends. Germline values: CDR1 SNHLY, CDR2 FYNNEI. For the CDR3, the DNA is TGTGCCAGCAGCTCCCGTGGGGGCGGGGACCTACTAGCCAAAAACATTCAGTACTTC. Translating it yields CASSSRGGGDLLAKNIQYF.

This clonotype is labeled as medium-sized. The genes are TRBV7-2 and TRBJ1-5, with 9 bases that match TRBD1. After removal of 5 bases from V and 0 bases from J, the junction contained 5 bases not matched to a gene. This CDR3 region has 16 residues. The V gene's germline CDR1 is SGHTA and CDR2 FQGNSA. The CDR3 is CASSLTGGISNQPQHF. In DNA, the CDR3 is TGTGCCAGCAGCCTTACAGGGGGCATTAGCAATCAGCCCCAGCATTTT.

This sequence joins TRBV20-1 and TRBJ2-2; D may correspond to TRBD1 or TRBD2 (6 bases each). Trimming pared 2 bases from V and 1 base from J, leaving 38 bases between. The CDR3 spans 24 residues. CDR1 DFQATT and CDR2 SNEGSKA come from the germline V gene (reference sequence). This chain's CDR3 is CSARLTSRTVRTPNNEENTGELFF. In nucleotides, the CDR3 is TGCAGTGCTAGACTCACTAGCCGGACAGTTCGGACGCCCAATAATGAGGAGAACACCGGGGAGCTGTTTTTT.

This clonotype was detected ten times or more. The chain carries TRBV11-3 and TRBJ2-2; D is undetermined. With 0 bases removed from V and 6 bases from J, the gap between germline ends came to 5 bases. The germline CDR1 and CDR2 sequences are SGHNT and YENEEA. This CDR3 spans 13 amino acids. CDR3 sequence: CASSLDDPGELFF. Here the CDR3 DNA reads TGTGCCAGCAGCTTAGATGACCCCGGGGAGCTGTTTTTT.

This clonotype was counted at least ten times. This chain uses TRBV11-2 with TRBJ2-6, with D perhaps matching TRBD1 (7 bases). The CDR3 loop spans 19 amino acids. In germline, CDR1 is SGHAT, CDR2 FQNNGV. Trimming took off 4 bases at V and 4 bases at J, with 23 bases between the two ends. CDR3 sequence: CASSSGDGTVPSGANVLTF. The CDR3 DNA sequence: TGTGCCAGCAGCTCGGGGGACGGGACAGTCCCGTCGGGGGCCAACGTCCTGACTTTC.

This clonotype was counted ten times or more. This sequence joins TRBV5-4 and TRBJ2-7, with 9 bases lining up with TRBD2. The CDR3 contains 13 residues. V trimming: 1 base; J trimming: 7 bases; junction bases outside the gene matches: 3. Germline CDR1 SGHNT, CDR2 YYREEE (reference sequence). CDR3 nucleotide sequence: TGTGCCAGCAGCTTGCGGCTAGCGGGAGAGCAGTACTTC. Protein sequence: CASSLRLAGEQYF.

This chain connects TRBV29-1 to TRBJ2-1, with TRBD2 matching 14 bases. Germline loops: CDR1 SQVTM, CDR2 ANQGSEA. This CDR3 has 16 amino acids. The CDR3 DNA follows: TGCAGTGCCGGGGGGACTAGCGGGAGCGACTGGAATGAGCAGTTCTTC. It yields the protein CSAGGTSGSDWNEQFF.

This clonotype was detected ten times or more. This sequence joins TRBV7-2 and TRBJ1-1; D gene ambiguous. Germline CDR1 is SGHTA and CDR2 is FQGNSA. The CDR3 spans 13 residues. The germline V and J ends were trimmed by 3 bases and 3 bases, with 8 bases remaining between them. CDR3 in amino acids: CASSFSRDTEAFF. CDR3 in DNA: TGTGCCAGCAGCTTTTCGAGGGACACTGAAGCTTTCTTT.

V gene TRBV19 combines with J gene TRBJ2-2; no clear D. Germline V gene lookup returns CDR1 LNHDA and CDR2 SQIVND (reference sequence). CDR3 length: 14 residues. Trimming cost V 4 bases and J 0 bases, with 6 bases left between them. In DNA form, the CDR3 reads TGTGCCAGTAGTAAGGTGGCGAACACCGGGGAGCTGTTTTTT. It translates to CASSKVANTGELFF.

This clonotype was detected only a few times. The V gene is TRBV28, the J gene TRBJ2-7, with TRBD2 matching 9 bases. This CDR3 has 14 residues. J gave up 4 bases and V 6 bases, and 7 bases lay outside the gene matches. Germline values: CDR1 MDHEN, CDR2 SYDVKM. CDR3 residues: CASSSPSGIYEQYF. CDR3 nucleotides: TGTGCCAGCAGCAGCCCTAGCGGGATATACGAGCAGTACTTC.

A single count supports this clonotype. The rearrangement uses TRBV12-3 or TRBV12-4 and TRBJ2-7, with D perhaps given as TRBD1 or TRBD2 (5 bases each). This CDR3 is 15 amino acids long. V lost 8 bases, J lost 1 base, and 18 bases lay in between. CDR3 sequence (DNA): TGTGCCAGCCGTAGTTCCGGGACGGGGTCCTACGAGCAGTACTTC. Translation: CASRSSGTGSYEQYF.

This clonotype appeared many times. This chain connects TRBV7-2 to TRBJ2-7; 8 nucleotides align to TRBD2. Germline loops: CDR1 SGHTA, CDR2 FQGNSA. J lost 0 bases, V lost 0 bases, and 4 bases had no gene match. The CDR3 covers 16 residues. The CDR3 is CASSLASGTSSYEQYF. CDR3 nucleotide sequence: TGTGCCAGCAGCTTAGCGTCGGGGACTAGCTCCTACGAGCAGTACTTC.

The sample holds many counts of this clonotype. V usage is TRBV7-8 and J usage is TRBJ1-1; no clear D gene. The CDR3 length is 16 residues. CDR1 and CDR2 (germline): SGHVS, FQNEAQ. V gave up 5 bases and J gave up 0 bases, with 16 bases separating them. The CDR3 nucleotides are TGTGCCAGCAGCCCGGAGAGACCATCACTGAACACTGAAGCTTTCTTT. Amino acids: CASSPERPSLNTEAFF.

This clonotype was observed many times. This chain connects TRBV28 to TRBJ1-1; no clear D gene. In germline, CDR1 is MDHEN, CDR2 SYDVKM. CDR3 length equals 12 residues. Deletions cut 9 bases from V and 1 base from J, with 9 bases between. This chain's CDR3 is CASIGRNTEAFF. The CDR3 DNA reads as TGTGCCAGTATAGGACGGAACACTGAAGCTTTCTTT.

This clonotype was seen ten or more times. The rearrangement links TRBV3-1 to TRBJ1-6; 7 nucleotides agree with TRBD1. Germline V CDR1 and CDR2: LGHDT, YNNKEL (reference sequence). The CDR3 runs to 16 residues. The junction had 8 bases not matched to a gene; V was cut back by 4 bases and J by 5 bases. The CDR3 region has the DNA TGTGCCAGCAGCCGCCTCCCGGGACAGCATAATTCACCCCTCCACTTT. It yields the protein CASSRLPGQHNSPLHF.

This clonotype was counted ten times or more. CDR3 bases: TGTGCCAGCAGAAACAGGGGTGGAGATACGCAGTATTTT. Its protein product is CASRNRGGDTQYF. The chain carries TRBV28 and TRBJ2-3; 7 nucleotides align to TRBD1. The V and J ends lost 6 bases and 5 bases, in that order; junction bases with no gene match: 5. Germline V gene data show CDR1 as MDHEN and CDR2 as SYDVKM. The CDR3 runs 13 residues.

The chain couples TRBV20-1 to TRBJ2-7, with TRBD2 as a possible D gene (6 bases). In germline, CDR1 is DFQATT, CDR2 SNEGSKA (reference sequence). The CDR3 spans 14 residues. V was trimmed by 5 bases and J by 5 bases, leaving 19 bases between them. As DNA, the CDR3 is TGCAGTGCTGGGGGTTCCTTTTCGGGGGACGAGCAGTACTTC. It translates to CSAGGSFSGDEQYF.

This clonotype was counted only a few times. V gene TRBV18 combines with J gene TRBJ2-3; D is possibly TRBD2 (6 bases). This CDR3 has 17 amino acids. V gave up 4 bases and J gave up 5 bases, with 22 bases separating them. The germline CDR1 and CDR2 sequences are KGHSH and LQKENI. In nucleotides, the CDR3 is TGTGCCAGCTCACTCACTACACCGGGACTCGAGATAGATACGCAGTATTTT. Its protein is CASSLTTPGLEIDTQYF.

This clonotype was seen many times. The rearrangement links TRBV20-1 to TRBJ1-1; TRBD1 agrees at 7 bases. The junction had 1 base not matched to a gene; V was cut back by 0 bases and J by 6 bases. The CDR3 sequence is 12 residues long. Germline-derived CDR1 and CDR2 are DFQATT and SNEGSKA (reference sequence). CDR3 nucleotides: TGCAGTGCTAGAGACAGGGGGTCTGAAGCTTTCTTT. It specifies CSARDRGSEAFF.

This clonotype was seen at least ten times. The rearrangement links TRBV6-1 to TRBJ1-2, with TRBD1 matching over 7 bases. Germline assignment: CDR1 MNHNS and CDR2 SASEGT. The CDR3 totals 13 residues. V was pared by 6 bases and J by 7 bases, with 8 bases of the junction left unmatched. CDR3 bases: TGTGCCAGCAGACGCGACAGGGCGGGTGGCTACACCTTC. Its protein is CASRRDRAGGYTF.

There are many counts of this clonotype. The chain links TRBV6-2 or TRBV6-3 to TRBJ2-7; D uncertain. This CDR3 region has 15 residues. The V end lost 1 base, the J end lost 3 bases, and 13 bases lay between the germline ends. Germline values: CDR1 MNHEY, CDR2 SVGEGT. The CDR3 DNA reads as TGTGCCAGCAGTTACTGGGGTAGTAGCAGCTACGAGCAGTACTTC. Translated, it gives CASSYWGSSSYEQYF.